These 5 T cell receptor beta chains share one sample of origin, sequenced in a study of neurological immune-mediated disorders. TCRdb itself ran the 5' RACE reads through MiXCR, one entry per CDR3 protein. The repertoire holds about 48,000 distinct CDR3 sequences, with around a tenth as singletons. Sequencing was done on a sample of PBMCs. The receptor source for this set is a woman in her forties with HTLV-1-associated myelopathy (HAM/TSP).

In its sample, this clonotype was seen many times. This chain joins TRBV5-4 and TRBJ1-1; TRBD1 agrees at 8 bases. The CDR3 is made up of 15 amino acids. Trimming at V came to 4 bases and at J to 5 bases, leaving 10 bases not matched to a gene. The germline V gene has CDR1 SGHNT and CDR2 YYREEE (reference sequence). CDR3 nucleotides: TGTGCCAGCAGCGACCGAGGACAGGGATGGACTGAAGCTTTCTTT. Translation gives CASSDRGQGWTEAFF.

This clonotype was detected many times. The V call is TRBV12-3 or TRBV12-4, the J call TRBJ1-3; TRBD1 is a possible D gene (6 bases). The CDR3 runs to 14 residues. Trimming removed 6 bases from V and 2 bases from J, with 11 bases in between. The CDR3 loop is CASRQQGAGNTIYF. In DNA, the CDR3 is TGTGCCAGCAGGCAACAGGGAGCTGGAAACACCATATATTTT.

This clonotype was observed many times. CDR3 nucleotides: TGTGCCAGCAGTTTAGCCCACAGGGGGCGGTTCCTCTACGAGCAGTACTTC. Translated, it gives CASSLAHRGRFLYEQYF. The chain employs TRBV27 and TRBJ2-7, with 9 nucleotides matching TRBD1. The length of the CDR3 is 17 residues. With V trimmed by 2 bases and J by 3 bases, 11 bases remained unmatched. Germline V gives CDR1 MNHEY, CDR2 SMNVEV (reference sequence).

This clonotype has at least ten counts. The gene calls are TRBV9 and TRBJ2-7; 10 bases are a match to TRBD1. Germline lookup yields CDR1 SGDLS and CDR2 YYNGEE. Trimming removed 3 bases from V and 3 bases from J; junction bases left unmatched: 6. The CDR3 length is 15 residues. CDR3 residues: CASSGMGDRGYEQYF. The CDR3 DNA follows: TGTGCCAGCAGCGGGATGGGGGACAGGGGCTACGAGCAGTACTTC.

This clonotype was counted many times. This chain joins TRBV12-3 or TRBV12-4 and TRBJ1-1; no firm D call. CDR3 length: 14 amino acids. V gave up 3 bases and J gave up 0 bases, with 8 bases separating them. CDR3 loop: CASSLTYMNTEAFF. CDR3 DNA sequence: TGTGCCAGCAGTTTGACTTATATGAACACTGAAGCTTTCTTT.